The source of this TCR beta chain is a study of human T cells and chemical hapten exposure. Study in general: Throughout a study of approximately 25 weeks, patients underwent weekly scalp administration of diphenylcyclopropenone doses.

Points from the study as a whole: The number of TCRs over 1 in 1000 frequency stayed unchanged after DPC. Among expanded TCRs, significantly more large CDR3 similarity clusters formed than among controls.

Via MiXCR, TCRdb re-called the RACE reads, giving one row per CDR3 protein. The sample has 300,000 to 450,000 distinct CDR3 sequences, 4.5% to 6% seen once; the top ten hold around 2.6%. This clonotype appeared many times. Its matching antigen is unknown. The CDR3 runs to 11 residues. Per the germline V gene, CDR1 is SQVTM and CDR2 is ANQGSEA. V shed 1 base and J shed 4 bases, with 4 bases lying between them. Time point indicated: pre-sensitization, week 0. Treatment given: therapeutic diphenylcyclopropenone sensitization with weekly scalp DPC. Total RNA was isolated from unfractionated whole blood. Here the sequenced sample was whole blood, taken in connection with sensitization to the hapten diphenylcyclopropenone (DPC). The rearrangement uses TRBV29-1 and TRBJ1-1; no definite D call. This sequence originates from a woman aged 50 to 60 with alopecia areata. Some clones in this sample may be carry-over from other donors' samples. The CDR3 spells CSVEGPTEAFF. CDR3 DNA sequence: TGCAGCGTTGAAGGCCCCACTGAAGCTTTCTTT. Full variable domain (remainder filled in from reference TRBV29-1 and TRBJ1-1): SAVISQKPSRDICQRGTSLTIQCQVDSQVTMMFWYRQQPGQSLTLIATANQGSEATYESGFVIDKFPISRPNLTFSTLTVSNMSPEDSSIYLCSVEGPTEAFFGQGTRLTVV.